This passage covers 26 T cell receptor beta chains from one sample sequenced in a study of cytomegalovirus exposure and HLA in healthy donors. The study ran its PCR with 60 Vbeta and 13 Jbeta primers. Sequencing was performed with immunoSEQ multiplex PCR; in TCRdb, only in-frame clones are kept and a portion is missing. This sample carries 220,000 or so clones, 65% to 80% of them seen once, and the ten largest clones take around 1.7%. Material for sequencing was PBMCs. Receptors originate from a man aged 50-60 years in good health and CMV-seronegative.

This chain uses TRBV5-1 with TRBJ2-5; 12 nucleotides line up with TRBD2. CDR3 length: 18 residues. Germline CDR1 reads SGHRS; CDR2 reads YFSETQ. J was trimmed by 1 base and V by 5 bases; bases with no gene match: 12. The CDR3 loop is CASSSQGLAGGIQETQYF. CDR3 sequence (DNA): TGCGCCAGCAGTTCCCAAGGGCTAGCGGGAGGGATCCAAGAGACCCAGTACTTC. Full variable domain (rest looked up from reference TRBV5-1 and TRBJ2-5): KAGVTQTPRYLIKTRGQQVTLSCSPISGHRSVSWYQQTPGQGLQFLFEYFSETQRNKGNFPGRFSGRQFSNSRSEMNVSTLELGDSALYLCASSSQGLAGGIQETQYFGPGTRLLVL.

The V and J genes are TRBV6-5 and TRBJ2-7; TRBD1 might be the D (6 bases). The ends were cut back, 5 bases at V and 2 bases at J, with 13 bases in the middle. Germline CDR1 reads MNHEY; CDR2 reads SVGAGI. This CDR3 has 14 amino acids. Here the CDR3 reads CASSVYRETYEQYF. CDR3 DNA sequence: TGTGCCAGCAGTGTCTACAGGGAAACCTACGAGCAGTACTTC.

V is TRBV7-9 and J is TRBJ2-1; D is undetermined. The germline CDR1 and CDR2 sequences are SEHNR and FQNEAQ (reference sequence). The length of the CDR3 is 13 residues. V lost 2 bases to trimming and J lost 4 bases, with 6 bases between them. The CDR3 loop reads CASSLQEYNEQFF. Here the CDR3 DNA reads TGTGCCAGCAGCTTACAAGAGTACAATGAGCAGTTCTTC.

The chain is built from TRBV27 and TRBJ2-2; a weak D match, TRBD2 (6 bases). The CDR3 consists of 14 residues. V lost 3 bases to trimming and J lost 4 bases, with 9 bases between them. Germline CDR1 reads MNHEY; CDR2 reads SMNVEV (reference sequence). Written as DNA, the CDR3 is TGTGCCAGCAGTTTCGGGGGAGGCACCGGGGAGCTGTTTTTT. It translates to CASSFGGGTGELFF.

This chain uses TRBV5-1 with TRBJ2-5, with 7 bases that match TRBD1. The CDR3 consists of 13 residues. Germline loops: CDR1 SGHRS, CDR2 YFSETQ. Trimming cost V 7 bases and J 2 bases; bases outside gene matches: 5. The CDR3 DNA reads as TGCGCCAGCGGCAGGGGGTATCAAGAGACCCAGTACTTC. Amino acid sequence: CASGRGYQETQYF. The entire variable domain, with the rest obtained from reference TRBV5-1 and TRBJ2-5, is as follows: KAGVTQTPRYLIKTRGQQVTLSCSPISGHRSVSWYQQTPGQGLQFLFEYFSETQRNKGNFPGRFSGRQFSNSRSEMNVSTLELGDSALYLCASGRGYQETQYFGPGTRLLVL.

This clone has only one observation. The chain has TRBV27 and TRBJ2-7; perhaps TRBD1 as D (7 bases). Germline CDR1 MNHEY, CDR2 SMNVEV (reference sequence). V was trimmed by 5 bases and J by 6 bases, leaving 11 bases between them. The CDR3 has 12 amino acids. In DNA form, the CDR3 reads TGTGCCAGCAGTCTTCAGGGGGGCGAGCAGTACTTC. Protein: CASSLQGGEQYF.

This clone was detected only a few times. V usage is TRBV15 and J usage is TRBJ2-7; 7 nucleotides agree with TRBD2. From germline, CDR1 is LNHNV and CDR2 YYDKDF (reference sequence). The V and J ends lost 0 bases and 2 bases, in that order; junction bases with no gene match: 1. The CDR3 is 14 residues long. The DNA of the CDR3 is TGTGCCACCAGCAGAGAAGCGGGGCCCTACGAGCAGTACTTC. Protein sequence: CATSREAGPYEQYF.

The chain uses TRBV29-1 and TRBJ2-6; TRBD2 aligns across 7 bases. The CDR3 totals 16 residues. Germline CDR1 reads SQVTM; CDR2 reads ANQGSEA. V lost 1 base, J lost 1 base, and 4 bases stayed unmatched. The CDR3 reads CSVEGWGGSGANVLTF. The CDR3 nucleotides are TGCAGCGTTGAAGGGTGGGGGGGATCTGGGGCCAACGTCCTGACTTTC.

The chain uses TRBV7-8 and TRBJ2-3, with TRBD2 matching 7 bases. Trimming at V came to 5 bases and at J to 5 bases, leaving 4 bases not matched to a gene. Germline loops: CDR1 SGHVS, CDR2 FQNEAQ. There are 13 residues in the CDR3. CDR3 DNA sequence: TGTGCCAGCAGCATTGGGGGGGTAGATACGCAGTATTTT. It translates to CASSIGGVDTQYF.

The chain joins TRBV7-9 to TRBJ1-6; no clear D gene. V was clipped by 5 bases and J by 9 bases, with 17 bases between them. CDR1 is SEHNR and CDR2 is FQNEAQ in the germline V gene (reference sequence). This CDR3 has 15 residues. CDR3 sequence: CASSLPNSGFSPLHF. The CDR3 DNA follows: TGTGCCAGCAGCCTCCCGAACTCCGGGTTTTCACCCCTCCACTTT.

The chain joins TRBV5-4 to TRBJ2-7, with 8 bases aligning to TRBD1. The germline CDR1 and CDR2 sequences are SGHNT and YYREEE (reference sequence). The CDR3 is 16 residues long. J was trimmed by 2 bases and V by 4 bases; bases with no gene match: 11. Here the CDR3 DNA reads TGTGCCAGCAGCACTCTAATCGGACAGGGCCCCTACGAGCAGTACTTC. Protein: CASSTLIGQGPYEQYF.

The genes are TRBV30 and TRBJ2-7; the match to TRBD2 covers 13 bases. The CDR3 is 15 residues long. The junction had 5 bases not matched to a gene; V was cut back by 3 bases and J by 3 bases. Germline V gives CDR1 GTSNPN, CDR2 SVGIG (reference sequence). DNA of the CDR3: TGTGCCTGGAGGGGACTAGCGGGAAGTAACTACGAGCAGTACTTC. Protein sequence: CAWRGLAGSNYEQYF.

The rearrangement uses TRBV7-9 and TRBJ1-1; no firm D call. The V and J ends lost 5 bases and 2 bases respectively, with 15 bases between them. Germline V gene sequence: CDR1 SEHNR, CDR2 FQNEAQ (reference sequence). The length of the CDR3 is 15 residues. This chain's CDR3 is CASSKRENGNTEAFF. The CDR3 DNA follows: TGTGCCAGCAGCAAGCGGGAAAATGGCAACACTGAAGCTTTCTTT.

The V gene is TRBV9, the J gene TRBJ2-1; 7 nucleotides agree with TRBD2. Germline assignment: CDR1 SGDLS and CDR2 YYNGEE. J lost 2 bases, V lost 0 bases, and 2 bases had no gene match. The CDR3 loop spans 15 amino acids. The CDR3 loop is CASSVGAGAYNEQFF. The DNA for the CDR3 is TGTGCCAGCAGCGTAGGGGCGGGAGCCTACAATGAGCAGTTCTTC.

V gene TRBV27 combines with J gene TRBJ2-3, with D maybe TRBD1 (6 bases). This CDR3 is 14 amino acids long. CDR1 is MNHEY, CDR2 SMNVEV, per germline (reference sequence). V was cut by 7 bases and J by 2 bases, with 13 bases left in between. The CDR3 reads CASTQGRVTDTQYF. In DNA, the CDR3 is TGTGCCAGCACCCAGGGGCGAGTCACAGATACGCAGTATTTT.

This chain connects TRBV5-5 to TRBJ1-2; TRBD1 matches 8 bases. The CDR3 consists of 14 residues. Germline trimming cut 0 bases from V and 8 bases from J; bases unmatched to any gene: 6. The germline CDR1 and CDR2 sequences are SGHKS and YYEKEE (reference sequence). Here the CDR3 DNA reads TGTGCCAGCAGCTTGGAGGCAGGGGGCGGGGGCTACACCTTC. Protein sequence: CASSLEAGGGGYTF.

This sequence joins TRBV4-1 and TRBJ2-7; 11 bases are a match to TRBD1. Germline trimming cut 4 bases from V and 2 bases from J; bases unmatched to any gene: 7. Germline V lookup: CDR1 MGHRA, CDR2 YSYEKL. This CDR3 has 16 amino acids. The CDR3 sequence is CASSLTGQGATYEQYF. CDR3 in DNA: TGCGCCAGCAGCCTTACTGGACAGGGGGCGACCTACGAGCAGTACTTC.

The count of this clone is one. V is TRBV28 and J is TRBJ1-5, with 7 nucleotides matching TRBD1. This CDR3 is 15 amino acids long. Germline lookup yields CDR1 MDHEN and CDR2 SYDVKM. The V segment lost 5 bases and the J segment 3 bases; nucleotides outside the gene matches: 7. The CDR3 region is CASSPSTGINQPQHF. Here the CDR3 DNA reads TGTGCCAGCAGTCCCTCGACAGGGATCAATCAGCCCCAGCATTTT.

The chain uses TRBV30 and TRBJ1-2; no clear D gene. Germline V lookup: CDR1 GTSNPN, CDR2 SVGIG (reference sequence). This CDR3 is built from 11 residues. Trimming cost V 1 base and J 11 bases, with 11 bases left between them. For the CDR3, the DNA is TGTGCCTGGAGTGACAGCTGGTGGTACACCTTC. As protein: CAWSDSWWYTF.

The CDR3 loop reads CASSFYRVDKVKSGNTIYF. CDR3 coding DNA: TGTGCCAGCAGCTTCTACAGGGTTGATAAGGTTAAGTCTGGAAACACCATATATTTT. V and J are TRBV5-4 and TRBJ1-3; D might be TRBD1 (6 bases). CDR3 length: 19 residues. Trimming stripped 2 bases from V and 1 base from J, with 22 bases between. The V gene's germline CDR1 is SGHNT and CDR2 YYREEE (reference sequence). The complete variable domain, with remaining parts taken from reference TRBV5-4 and TRBJ1-3, reads ETGVTQSPTHLIKTRGQQVTLRCSSQSGHNTVSWYQQALGQGPQFIFQYYREEENGRGNFPPRFSGLQFPNYSSELNVNALELDDSALYLCASSFYRVDKVKSGNTIYFGEGSWLTVV.

The sample holds a few counts of this clone. The gene calls are TRBV6-4 and TRBJ2-7; D is possibly TRBD1 (5 bases). The CDR3 runs to 15 residues. From germline, CDR1 is MRHNA and CDR2 SNTAGT. The CDR3 bases are TGTGCTCCAGCAGTATCGAGACAGTTCACCTACGAGCAGTACTTC. Encoded protein: CAPAVSRQFTYEQYF.

V is TRBV7-2 and J is TRBJ1-5; the match to TRBD1 covers 9 bases. This CDR3 is built from 14 residues. The germline CDR1 and CDR2 sequences are SGHTA and FQGNSA. Trimming at V came to 5 bases and at J to 7 bases, leaving 6 bases not matched to a gene. CDR3 DNA sequence: TGTGCCAGCAGCCCGCGGACAGGGGCCCAGCCCCAGCATTTT. Amino acid sequence: CASSPRTGAQPQHF.

The chain combines TRBV15 with TRBJ2-7; D possibly corresponds to TRBD1 (5 bases). Trimming left V 0 bases short and J 0 bases short, with 12 bases between. From germline, CDR1 is LNHNV and CDR2 YYDKDF (reference sequence). CDR3 length: 16 amino acids. CDR3 region: CATSRDPGISSYEQYF. DNA of the CDR3: TGTGCCACCAGCAGAGACCCAGGGATAAGCTCCTACGAGCAGTACTTC.

The genes are TRBV9 and TRBJ2-7; tentative D call: TRBD2 (5 bases). The CDR3 covers 15 residues. Trimming left V 7 bases short and J 0 bases short, with 17 bases between. Germline V gene sequence: CDR1 SGDLS, CDR2 YYNGEE. The CDR3: CASGGERSYSYEQYF. CDR3 DNA sequence: TGTGCCAGCGGCGGCGAGCGGAGTTACTCCTACGAGCAGTACTTC.

This clone was observed a few times. The chain combines TRBV7-2 with TRBJ2-7; 12 nucleotides match TRBD1. The length of the CDR3 is 16 residues. V lost 5 bases, J lost 6 bases, and 11 bases stayed unmatched. Germline V gives CDR1 SGHTA, CDR2 FQGNSA. CDR3 in amino acids: CASSMTSGQGAREQYF. CDR3 DNA sequence: TGTGCCAGCAGCATGACCTCGGGACAGGGGGCGCGCGAGCAGTACTTC.

The rearrangement joins TRBV11-3 to TRBJ2-1; 9 nucleotides match TRBD2. V was clipped by 5 bases and J by 5 bases; unmatched bases: 4. The CDR3 covers 14 residues. Germline assignment: CDR1 SGHNT and CDR2 YENEEA. In DNA, the CDR3 is TGTGCCAGCAGCCCCCGACTAGCGGACAATGAGCAGTTCTTC. It is translated as CASSPRLADNEQFF.